These 27 T cell receptor beta chains share one sample of origin, sequenced in a study of cytotoxic CD8 clonotypes in ibrutinib-treated CLL. Using immunoSEQ multiplex PCR, the repertoire was profiled, and TCRdb retains in-frame clones only, with some absent. The sample shows just over 200,000 clones, roughly 65% of them seen only once. The sequences come from PBMCs, collected after 12 months of ibrutinib treatment. Receptors originate from a human donor with chronic lymphocytic leukemia.

This chain joins TRBV9 and TRBJ1-2; a weak D match, TRBD1 (6 bases). The CDR3 has 14 amino acids. Germline CDR1 and CDR2: SGDLS and YYNGEE. The ends were cut back, 0 bases at V and 7 bases at J, with 13 bases in the middle. DNA of the CDR3: TGTGCCAGCAGCGTAGCAGGGGCCAAGGGTGGCTACACCTTC. Translation: CASSVAGAKGGYTF.

This chain joins TRBV13 and TRBJ2-3; TRBD2 agrees at 9 bases. From germline, CDR1 is PRHDT and CDR2 FYEKMQ (reference sequence). Germline trimming cut 2 bases from V and 2 bases from J; bases unmatched to any gene: 5. The CDR3 sequence is 16 residues long. The DNA of the CDR3 is TGTGCCAGCAGCTTAAGGTCTAGCGGGGACACAGATACGCAGTATTTT. Its protein is CASSLRSSGDTDTQYF.

The genes are TRBV28 and TRBJ1-1, with TRBD1 as a possible D gene (5 bases). Germline loops: CDR1 MDHEN, CDR2 SYDVKM. V dropped 3 bases and J dropped 5 bases, with 10 bases sitting between them. The length of the CDR3 is 13 residues. The DNA of the CDR3 is TGTGCCAGCAGTTTGCGGGGGGAAACTGAAGCTTTCTTT. Translation gives CASSLRGETEAFF.

The chain has TRBV5-1 and TRBJ2-5; D perhaps matches TRBD1 (5 bases). The CDR3 totals 16 residues. V lost 0 bases and J 1 base, leaving 13 bases between the germline ends. Germline CDR1 SGHRS, CDR2 YFSETQ. CDR3 nucleotides: TGCGCCAGCAGCTTGGAGGCCAGGGCTTCCCAAGAGACCCAGTACTTC. It yields the protein CASSLEARASQETQYF.

There are a few counts of this clone. This chain uses TRBV7-3 with TRBJ1-1, with D tentatively TRBD1 (6 bases). Trimming cost V 3 bases and J 4 bases, with 12 bases left between them. The germline gives CDR1 SGHTA, CDR2 FQGTGA. This CDR3 spans 14 amino acids. CDR3: CASSFERGGTEAFF. CDR3 nucleotides: TGTGCCAGCAGCTTTGAGAGAGGGGGCACTGAAGCTTTCTTT.

This chain uses TRBV2 with TRBJ1-1; D call uncertain. CDR3 length: 13 residues. Trimming shortened V by 2 bases and J by 1 base, and 5 bases separated the two germline ends. Germline V gene sequence: CDR1 SNHLY, CDR2 FYNNEI. CDR3 sequence reads: CASSENRNTEAFF. The CDR3 region has the DNA TGTGCCAGCAGTGAAAACCGGAACACTGAAGCTTTCTTT.

J is TRBJ2-2 and V is TRBV7-9; D is unclear. Trimming removed 4 bases from V and 5 bases from J, with 8 bases in between. Germline V gene sequence: CDR1 SEHNR, CDR2 FQNEAQ (reference sequence). The CDR3 totals 13 residues. In DNA, the CDR3 is TGTGCCAGCAGCTCCCGGTGGACCGGGGAGCTGTTTTTT. Translated, it gives CASSSRWTGELFF.

The chain couples TRBV6-5 to TRBJ1-5, with D possibly matching TRBD1 (6 bases). The CDR3 is made up of 14 amino acids. Looked up from germline, CDR1 is MNHEY and CDR2 is SVGAGI. Trimming shortened V by 7 bases and J by 7 bases, and 17 bases separated the two germline ends. The CDR3 spells CASNPRGGHQPQHF. The CDR3 DNA follows: TGTGCCAGCAACCCACGGGGGGGACACCAGCCCCAGCATTTT.

This clone appeared a few times. The junction departs from germline at one end; a sequencing error may be responsible. The rearrangement links TRBV7-7 to TRBJ2-2, with D hard to call. Germline loops: CDR1 SSHAT, CDR2 FNYEAQ (reference sequence). This CDR3 contains 13 residues. The CDR3 sequence: CASSPIDTGELFF. CDR3 in DNA: TGTGCTAGCAGCCCAATAGACACCGGGGAGCTGTTTTTT.

This clone has only a few counts. The V gene is TRBV2, the J gene TRBJ2-3, with 7 nucleotides matching TRBD1. With 6 bases clipped from V and 5 bases from J, the junction kept 11 bases outside the gene matches. CDR3 size: 15 residues. Germline CDR1 reads SNHLY; CDR2 reads FYNNEI. CDR3 loop: CASSYGPNRGDTQYF. CDR3 DNA: TGTGCCAGCAGCTACGGACCCAACAGGGGAGATACGCAGTATTTT.

The V gene is TRBV6-5, the J gene TRBJ2-1; D ambiguous. Trimming took 7 bases from V and 0 from J, leaving 7 bases between them. CDR3 length: 13 residues. The germline V gene has CDR1 MNHEY and CDR2 SVGAGI. In DNA, the CDR3 is TGTGCCAGCACTGAGAGCTCCTACAATGAGCAGTTCTTC. Residues: CASTESSYNEQFF.

This clone was seen a handful of times. This sample includes further DNA sequences coding for the same CDR3. J is TRBJ1-4 and V is TRBV18; 7 bases are shared with TRBD1. This CDR3 region has 13 residues. V gave up 4 bases and J gave up 8 bases; unmatched junction bases: 4. Germline lookup yields CDR1 KGHSH and CDR2 LQKENI. This CDR3 reads CASSRGQEEKLFF. CDR3 coding DNA: TGTGCCAGCTCACGCGGACAGGAGGAAAAACTGTTTTTT. The whole variable domain, filled in from reference TRBV18 and TRBJ1-4, reads NAGVMQNPRHLVRRRGQEARLRCSPMKGHSHVYWYRQLPEEGLKFMVYLQKENIIDESGMPKERFSAEFPKEGPSILRIQQVVRGDSAAYFCASSRGQEEKLFFGSGTQLSVL.

This clone appeared many times. The chain recombines TRBV5-6 with TRBJ1-4; 8 nucleotides align to TRBD1. CDR3 length equals 14 residues. Germline V CDR1 and CDR2: SGHDT, YYEEEE. V shed 0 bases and J 5 bases; nucleotides not matched to a gene: 0. The CDR3 DNA sequence: TGTGCCAGCAGCTTGGGGACAGGGAATGAAAAACTGTTTTTT. Its protein is CASSLGTGNEKLFF.

The CDR3 nucleotides read TGCAGTGCGGAGAGTACAGGGGGATTGTACGAGCAGTACTTC. This translates into CSAESTGGLYEQYF. This chain connects TRBV29-1 to TRBJ2-7, with 8 bases that match TRBD1. CDR3 length: 14 amino acids. Germline CDR1 and CDR2: SQVTM and ANQGSEA.

The genes are TRBV6-6 and TRBJ2-1; 7 bases map to TRBD2. The CDR3 covers 15 residues. With 6 bases clipped from V and 7 bases from J, the junction kept 12 bases outside the gene matches. Germline CDR1 is MNHNY and CDR2 is SVGAGI (reference sequence). CDR3 region: CASRGRERVENEQFF. CDR3 bases: TGTGCCAGCAGGGGGCGGGAGCGGGTGGAAAATGAGCAGTTCTTC.

The sample holds many counts of this clone. The chain carries TRBV9 and TRBJ2-7; D call uncertain. The CDR3 contains 12 residues. Trimming removed 6 bases from V and 0 bases from J, with 7 bases in between. CDR1 SGDLS and CDR2 YYNGEE come from the germline V gene. CDR3 amino acids: CASKGDSYEQYF. Here the CDR3 DNA reads TGTGCCAGCAAAGGCGACTCCTACGAGCAGTACTTC.

The rearrangement uses TRBV28 and TRBJ1-2, with D possibly being TRBD1 (5 bases). The V end lost 2 bases, the J end lost 4 bases, and 14 bases lay between the germline ends. The CDR3 is made up of 15 amino acids. Germline values: CDR1 MDHEN, CDR2 SYDVKM. The CDR3 bases are TGTGCCAGCAGTTTACAGCCAGGGCAAGCCTATGGCTACACCTTC. It specifies CASSLQPGQAYGYTF.

The chain joins TRBV4-3 to TRBJ2-7; TRBD1 agrees at 9 bases. The V gene end was trimmed by 3 bases and the J gene end by 7 bases; junction bases not matched to a gene: 10. Looked up from germline, CDR1 is LGHNA and CDR2 is YSLEER. The CDR3 runs to 15 residues. CDR3 residues: CASSQGATGGLEQYF. CDR3 bases: TGCGCCAGCAGCCAGGGAGCGACAGGGGGGCTGGAGCAGTACTTC.

The CDR3 reads CASTLGPSSYEQYF. In DNA form, the CDR3 reads TGTGCCAGCACCCTTGGACCAAGCTCCTACGAGCAGTACTTC. The chain uses TRBV6-1 and TRBJ2-7; no clear D. CDR1 is MNHNS, CDR2 SASEGT, per germline. The CDR3 loop spans 14 amino acids. The germline V and J ends were trimmed by 7 bases and 0 bases, with 13 bases remaining between them.

Here the CDR3 reads CASSMGPRGGTEAFF. The DNA for the CDR3 is TGTGCCAGTAGTATGGGCCCCCGAGGGGGGACTGAAGCTTTCTTT. The chain carries TRBV19 and TRBJ1-1, with D possibly being TRBD1 (6 bases). The CDR3 contains 15 residues. Per germline, CDR1 LNHDA and CDR2 SQIVND (reference sequence). V shed 3 bases and J shed 5 bases, with 16 bases lying between them.

The gene calls are TRBV5-1 and TRBJ1-5; D might be TRBD1 (5 bases). The length of the CDR3 is 15 residues. Trimming shortened V by 1 base and J by 8 bases, and 16 bases separated the two germline ends. In germline, CDR1 is SGHRS, CDR2 YFSETQ. The CDR3 DNA follows: TGCGCCAGCAGCTTGACGGGGGAAAGGTTTGAGCCCCAGCATTTT. This sequence encodes CASSLTGERFEPQHF.

This chain links TRBV5-1 with TRBJ2-3; D remains unclear. V was clipped by 4 bases and J by 0 bases, with 9 bases between them. The V gene's germline CDR1 is SGHRS and CDR2 YFSETQ. This CDR3 region has 14 residues. CDR3 nucleotide sequence: TGCGCCAGCAGCCAGACCACTAGCACAGATACGCAGTATTTT. Amino acid sequence: CASSQTTSTDTQYF.

The chain joins TRBV4-3 to TRBJ1-4; D ambiguous. The germline gives CDR1 LGHNA, CDR2 YSLEER. The CDR3 has 14 residues. V dropped 2 bases and J dropped 0 bases, with 4 bases sitting between them. CDR3 coding DNA: TGCGCCAGCAGCCAAAGTGCAACTAATGAAAAACTGTTTTTT. Its protein product is CASSQSATNEKLFF.

The chain carries TRBV5-1 and TRBJ1-2, with 8 bases lining up with TRBD1. Germline V gene sequence: CDR1 SGHRS, CDR2 YFSETQ. The CDR3 loop spans 16 amino acids. Trimming at V came to 4 bases and at J to 0 bases, leaving 8 bases not matched to a gene. CDR3 amino acids: CASSATGTGTNYGYTF. As DNA, the CDR3 is TGCGCCAGCAGCGCCACCGGGACAGGTACTAACTATGGCTACACCTTC. The variable domain in full, completed from reference TRBV5-1 and TRBJ1-2, reads KAGVTQTPRYLIKTRGQQVTLSCSPISGHRSVSWYQQTPGQGLQFLFEYFSETQRNKGNFPGRFSGRQFSNSRSEMNVSTLELGDSALYLCASSATGTGTNYGYTFGSGTRLTVV.

This chain links TRBV19 with TRBJ1-4; D unclear. The CDR3 contains 15 residues. V was shortened by 7 bases and J by 2 bases, with 14 bases between the two germline ends. Germline loops: CDR1 LNHDA, CDR2 SQIVND (reference sequence). The CDR3 reads CASTPTGGTNEKLFF. The CDR3, as DNA: TGTGCCAGTACCCCCACGGGAGGGACTAATGAAAAACTGTTTTTT.

The V call is TRBV7-9, the J call TRBJ2-7, with a tentative D call TRBD2 (6 bases). Germline CDR1 and CDR2: SEHNR and FQNEAQ (reference sequence). The CDR3 extends over 15 amino acids. V dropped 5 bases and J dropped 1 base, with 15 bases sitting between them. The CDR3 here is CASSIRAGGSYEQYF. For the CDR3, the DNA is TGTGCCAGCAGCATCAGAGCGGGTGGATCCTACGAGCAGTACTTC.

CDR3 DNA sequence: TGTGCCAGCTACGGACAGGGAACAACTAATGAAAAACTGTTTTTT. Translation gives CASYGQGTTNEKLFF. The rearrangement uses TRBV6-1 and TRBJ1-4; 8 nucleotides line up with TRBD1. Trimming removed 8 bases from V and 0 bases from J; junction bases left unmatched: 5. This CDR3 comprises 15 residues. Germline V gene data show CDR1 as MNHNS and CDR2 as SASEGT.